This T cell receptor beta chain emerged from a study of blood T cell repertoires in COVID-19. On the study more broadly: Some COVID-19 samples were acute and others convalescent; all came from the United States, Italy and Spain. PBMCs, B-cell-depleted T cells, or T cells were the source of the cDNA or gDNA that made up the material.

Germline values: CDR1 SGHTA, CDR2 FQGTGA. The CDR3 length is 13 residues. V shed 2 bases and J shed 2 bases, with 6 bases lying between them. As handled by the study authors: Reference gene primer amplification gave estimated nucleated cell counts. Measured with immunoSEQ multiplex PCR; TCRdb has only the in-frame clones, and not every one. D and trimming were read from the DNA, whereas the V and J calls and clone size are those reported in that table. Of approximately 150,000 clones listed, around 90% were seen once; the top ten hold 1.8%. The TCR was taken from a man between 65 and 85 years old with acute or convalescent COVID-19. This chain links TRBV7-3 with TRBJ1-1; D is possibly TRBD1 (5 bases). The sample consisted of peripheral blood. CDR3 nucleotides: TGTGCCAGCAGCTTAGGGACTAACACTGAAGCTTTCTTT. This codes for CASSLGTNTEAFF.